This T cell receptor beta chain appears in the sequencing data of a study of vaccination and CD4 T cells after COVID-19. As for the study in general: Treatment of control cultures consisted of a CEFX pool, an HIV-1 Nef pool, or no peptide.

Comments on this clonotype: Its target is not known.

The assay that was used to sequence DNA from cultured CD4+ T cells was the Oncomine TCR Beta short-read assay. TCRdb reprocessed the PCR reads with MiXCR, giving one entry per CDR3 protein. The table includes approximately 20,000 distinct CDR3 sequences, approximately 38% detected once. Specified treatment: roughly ten-day PBMC culture with coronavirus spike peptide pools or control peptides (ViraFEST assay). ViraFEST grew antigen-specific T cells using peptide pools, then sequenced TCRs. CDR3 length equals 12 residues. The V and J ends lost 2 bases and 10 bases respectively, with 6 bases between them. CDR1 MDHEN and CDR2 SYDVKM come from the germline V gene.

The sample in question was CD4+ T cells from blood, cultured in vitro, obtained before SARS-CoV-2 vaccination. This clonotype was sampled from a human donor who had recovered from COVID-19. The chain employs TRBV28 and TRBJ1-6; D is unresolved. CDR3 DNA sequence: TGTGCCAGCAGTTTAGTGGGATCACCCCTCCACTTT. Translation gives CASSLVGSPLHF.